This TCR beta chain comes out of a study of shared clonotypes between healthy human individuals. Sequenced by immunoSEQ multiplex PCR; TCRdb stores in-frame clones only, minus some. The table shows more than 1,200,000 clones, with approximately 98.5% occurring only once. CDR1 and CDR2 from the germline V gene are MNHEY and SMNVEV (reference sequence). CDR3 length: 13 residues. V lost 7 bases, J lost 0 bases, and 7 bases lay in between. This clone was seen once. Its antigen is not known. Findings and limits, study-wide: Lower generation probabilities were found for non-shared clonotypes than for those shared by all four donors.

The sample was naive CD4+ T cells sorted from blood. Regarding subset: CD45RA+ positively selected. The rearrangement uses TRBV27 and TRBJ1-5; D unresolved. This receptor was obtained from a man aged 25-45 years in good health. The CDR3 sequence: CASKGYSNQPQHF. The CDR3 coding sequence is TGTGCCAGCAAGGGCTATAGCAATCAGCCCCAGCATTTT.